Each of the 8 T cell receptor beta chains below was sequenced from the same sample in a study of cytomegalovirus exposure and HLA in healthy donors. In the PCR, 60 Vbeta and 13 Jbeta primers were used. Generated by immunoSEQ multiplex PCR, the TCRdb table keeps only in-frame clones and is missing some. Of approximately 160,000 clones detected, around 68% appear once; the ten largest clones hold around 3%. Sequenced input: PBMCs. These receptors all come from a woman between 40 and 55 years old in good health and CMV-seropositive.

The chain combines TRBV27 with TRBJ2-7; D perhaps matches TRBD1 (5 bases). Germline V gives CDR1 MNHEY, CDR2 SMNVEV (reference sequence). V was pared by 5 bases and J by 6 bases, with 20 bases between. CDR3 length: 15 residues. The CDR3 sequence is CASSPSESPGLEQYF. The CDR3 DNA reads TGTGCCAGCAGTCCATCGGAGAGTCCAGGGCTCGAGCAGTACTTC.

As to this clone: One end of the junction does not line up with germline, which may come from a read error. The chain combines TRBV6-5 with TRBJ1-5, with 7 nucleotides matching TRBD1. The germline CDR1 and CDR2 sequences are MNHEY and SVGAGI. CDR3 length: 13 residues. The CDR3 region is CASSYRGLQPQNF. The CDR3 nucleotides read TGTGCCAGCAGTTACAGGGGGCTGCAGCCCCAGAATTTT.

This sequence joins TRBV7-9 and TRBJ1-1; possible D gene TRBD1, 5 bases. The CDR3 has 15 amino acids. V lost 0 bases and J lost 1, with 9 bases in between. Germline V gene lookup returns CDR1 SEHNR and CDR2 FQNEAQ (reference sequence). The CDR3 DNA is TGTGCCAGCAGCTTAGCCCGACAGACGAACACTGAAGCTTTCTTT. It is translated as CASSLARQTNTEAFF.

This clone was seen a few times. V gene TRBV28 combines with J gene TRBJ2-7; 7 bases match TRBD1. This CDR3 is 14 amino acids long. Germline trimming cut 6 bases from V and 5 bases from J; bases unmatched to any gene: 10. In germline, CDR1 is MDHEN, CDR2 SYDVKM. The DNA for the CDR3 is TGTGCCAGCAGGAACCCATTAGGGGGCGACGAGCAGTACTTC. Protein sequence: CASRNPLGGDEQYF.

This clone was seen only a few times. The chain carries TRBV19 and TRBJ2-7, with 8 bases aligning to TRBD1. This CDR3 spans 14 amino acids. Per the germline V gene, CDR1 is LNHDA and CDR2 is SQIVND (reference sequence). V lost 7 bases to trimming and J lost 4 bases; unmatched junction nucleotides: 9. CDR3 in DNA: TGTGCCAGTAATCCGTCAGGGGGCAAGTACGAGCAGTACTTC. Amino acid sequence: CASNPSGGKYEQYF.

The chain joins TRBV5-6 to TRBJ2-3; TRBD2 is a possible D gene (5 bases). This CDR3 spans 13 amino acids. Trimming took off 6 bases at V and 5 bases at J, with 13 bases between the two ends. Germline V gene lookup returns CDR1 SGHDT and CDR2 YYEEEE. The chain's CDR3 is CASKGREVDTQYF. The CDR3, as DNA: TGTGCCAGCAAGGGCCGGGAAGTAGATACGCAGTATTTT.

V and J are TRBV9 and TRBJ2-1; TRBD2 aligns across 8 bases. Germline V CDR1 and CDR2: SGDLS, YYNGEE. The CDR3 is 14 amino acids. With 0 bases clipped from V and 12 bases from J, the junction kept 8 bases outside the gene matches. The CDR3: CASSVDSGDGGQFF. CDR3 nucleotides: TGTGCCAGCAGCGTAGATAGCGGGGACGGGGGGCAGTTCTTC.

This chain links TRBV4-1 with TRBJ2-7; D perhaps matches TRBD2 (6 bases). Germline-derived CDR1 and CDR2 are MGHRA and YSYEKL. This CDR3 is 15 amino acids long. Trimming left V 1 base short and J 6 bases short, with 16 bases between. Here the CDR3 reads CASSQVLAESAEQYF. CDR3 nucleotide sequence: TGCGCCAGCAGCCAAGTGTTAGCGGAAAGCGCCGAGCAGTACTTC.